Presented here are 17 T cell receptor beta chains from one specimen sequenced in a study of blood T cell repertoires in COVID-19. Profiled with immunoSEQ multiplex PCR; TCRdb holds only in-frame clones, not every one. The sample lists over 350,000 clones, about 85% occurring once. The sequenced sample was PBMCs or T cells enriched from blood (not recorded which). The source of these receptors is a woman under 30 with acute COVID-19.

The V and J genes are TRBV29-1 and TRBJ1-1; no firm D call. The CDR3 extends over 11 amino acids. Germline CDR1 is SQVTM and CDR2 is ANQGSEA. V was shortened by 4 bases and J by 7 bases, with 10 bases between the two germline ends. CDR3 DNA sequence: TGCAGCGTTGTTATCACAGATGAAGCTTTCTTT. Amino acids: CSVVITDEAFF.

This chain connects TRBV10-1 to TRBJ2-7; 9 nucleotides agree with TRBD1. The CDR3 runs 13 residues. V gave up 4 bases and J gave up 3 bases; unmatched junction bases: 1. The germline gives CDR1 WNHNN, CDR2 SYGVQD (reference sequence). CDR3 region: CASSGDRVYEQYF. The CDR3 DNA is TGCGCCAGCAGTGGGGACAGGGTCTACGAGCAGTACTTC.

The V and J genes are TRBV6-5 and TRBJ1-6; 12 bases are shared with TRBD1. The germline V gene encodes CDR1 MNHEY and CDR2 SVGAGI. The CDR3 has 16 amino acids. V trimming: 0 bases; J trimming: 14 bases; junction bases outside the gene matches: 8. As DNA, the CDR3 is TGTGCCAGCAGTTACTCGACGGGACAGGGGGCTCAAACCCTCCACTTT. Amino acids: CASSYSTGQGAQTLHF.

The chain is built from TRBV28 and TRBJ2-3; 10 bases match TRBD2. CDR3 length: 14 amino acids. Trimming removed 5 bases from V and 3 bases from J; junction bases left unmatched: 2. The germline V gene has CDR1 MDHEN and CDR2 SYDVKM. CDR3 DNA sequence: TGTGCCAGCAGTCAAGCGGGGGGGACAGATACGCAGTATTTT. It codes for CASSQAGGTDTQYF.

The chain uses TRBV6-5 and TRBJ2-3; D gene ambiguous. This CDR3 is built from 13 residues. Trimming shortened V by 4 bases and J by 0 bases, and 5 bases separated the two germline ends. Germline CDR1 MNHEY, CDR2 SVGAGI. CDR3 coding DNA: TGTGCCAGCAGTTTGTCTAGCACAGATACGCAGTATTTT. Its translation: CASSLSSTDTQYF.

This chain connects TRBV19 to TRBJ2-2; 9 bases map to TRBD2. The CDR3 loop spans 15 amino acids. V shed 3 bases, J shed 6 bases, and the junction held 5 bases outside the gene matches. Germline V lookup: CDR1 LNHDA, CDR2 SQIVND (reference sequence). The chain's CDR3 is CASSIIAGDSGELFF. In DNA, the CDR3 is TGTGCCAGTAGTATCATAGCGGGAGACTCCGGGGAGCTGTTTTTT.

The J gene is TRBJ2-1, the V gene TRBV19; D is undetermined. This CDR3 has 14 residues. Trimming shortened V by 6 bases and J by 0 bases, and 9 bases separated the two germline ends. Looked up from germline, CDR1 is LNHDA and CDR2 is SQIVND (reference sequence). CDR3 coding DNA: TGTGCCAGTAGCTATGAGAGCTCCTACAATGAGCAGTTCTTC. Residues: CASSYESSYNEQFF.

The chain is built from TRBV5-8 and TRBJ2-1; D gene uncertain. The length of the CDR3 is 16 residues. The V end lost 0 bases, the J end lost 4 bases, and 14 bases lay between the germline ends. Germline V CDR1 and CDR2: SGHTS, YDEGEE. CDR3 nucleotides: TGTGCCAGCAGCTTGGGACCACTCCTCAGGTACAATGAGCAGTTCTTC. This gives the protein CASSLGPLLRYNEQFF.

The chain recombines TRBV13 with TRBJ2-5, with TRBD2 identical over 14 bases. Germline CDR1 is PRHDT and CDR2 is FYEKMQ (reference sequence). This CDR3 spans 15 amino acids. Trimming at V came to 4 bases and at J to 5 bases, leaving 3 bases not matched to a gene. CDR3 sequence: CASSWGLAGDETQYF. CDR3 in DNA: TGTGCCAGCAGCTGGGGACTAGCGGGGGACGAGACCCAGTACTTC.

The chain recombines TRBV5-1 with TRBJ1-1; 8 bases map to TRBD1. The CDR3 is 12 residues long. The junction had 3 bases not matched to a gene; V was cut back by 4 bases and J by 7 bases. Germline lookup yields CDR1 SGHRS and CDR2 YFSETQ. The CDR3 region has the DNA TGCGCCAGCAGCGGACAGGGAGTTGAAGCTTTCTTT. Protein sequence: CASSGQGVEAFF.

This clone showed up just once. This CDR3 reads CASSVSRDSPLGALHF. For the CDR3, the DNA is TGTGCCAGCAGCGTATCCCGGGACAGTCCCCTCGGGGCCCTCCACTTT. J is TRBJ1-6 and V is TRBV5-6; 7 bases are shared with TRBD1. Germline CDR1 reads SGHDT; CDR2 reads YYEEEE. After removal of 4 bases from V and 14 bases from J, the junction contained 18 bases not matched to a gene. This CDR3 is 16 amino acids long.

The V and J genes are TRBV7-9 and TRBJ1-1; 10 bases are a match to TRBD1. Germline V CDR1 and CDR2: SEHNR, FQNEAQ (reference sequence). The trim removed 0 bases at V and 6 bases at J, leaving 4 bases unmatched. The CDR3 runs to 15 residues. CDR3 nucleotide sequence: TGTGCCAGCAGCTTAGCCGGGACAGGGGCATCTGAAGCTTTCTTT. Amino acid sequence: CASSLAGTGASEAFF.

The genes are TRBV29-1 and TRBJ1-2; D is uncertain. Germline V gene lookup returns CDR1 SQVTM and CDR2 ANQGSEA. Trimming cost V 3 bases and J 4 bases, with 9 bases left between them. The CDR3 contains 12 residues. The CDR3 protein is CSVDAEGYGYTF. Here the CDR3 DNA reads TGCAGCGTTGATGCGGAGGGCTATGGCTACACCTTC.

V is TRBV18 and J is TRBJ2-7; 11 bases map to TRBD2. This CDR3 has 14 residues. Germline lookup yields CDR1 KGHSH and CDR2 LQKENI. Trimming removed 2 bases from V and 5 bases from J; junction bases left unmatched: 2. In nucleotides, the CDR3 is TGTGCCAGCTCACCAGCGGGACTAGCGGACGAGCAGTACTTC. It specifies CASSPAGLADEQYF.

The J gene is TRBJ1-1, the V gene TRBV11-1, with D tentatively TRBD1 (5 bases). The CDR3 runs 13 residues. CDR1 and CDR2 from the germline V gene are SGHAT and FQDESV (reference sequence). V was clipped by 3 bases and J by 2 bases, with 7 bases between them. CDR3 bases: TGTGCCAGCAGCTTGGGGGGTAACACTGAAGCTTTCTTT. Its protein is CASSLGGNTEAFF.

The chain combines TRBV6-1 with TRBJ2-5; D is uncertain. Trimming removed 3 bases at V and 5 bases at J, with 13 bases between. Germline V lookup: CDR1 MNHNS, CDR2 SASEGT. This CDR3 contains 14 residues. The CDR3 bases are TGTGCCAGCAGTGAGCGACTCCTGAGGGAGACCCAGTACTTC. Translating gives CASSERLLRETQYF.

V usage is TRBV18 and J usage is TRBJ1-6; 12 nucleotides line up with TRBD1. J gave up 9 bases and V 2 bases, and 5 bases lay outside the gene matches. Germline loops: CDR1 KGHSH, CDR2 LQKENI. The CDR3 spans 16 residues. The CDR3 is CASSPWDRGLGSPLHF. Here the CDR3 DNA reads TGTGCCAGCTCACCATGGGACAGGGGGCTAGGTTCACCCCTCCACTTT.